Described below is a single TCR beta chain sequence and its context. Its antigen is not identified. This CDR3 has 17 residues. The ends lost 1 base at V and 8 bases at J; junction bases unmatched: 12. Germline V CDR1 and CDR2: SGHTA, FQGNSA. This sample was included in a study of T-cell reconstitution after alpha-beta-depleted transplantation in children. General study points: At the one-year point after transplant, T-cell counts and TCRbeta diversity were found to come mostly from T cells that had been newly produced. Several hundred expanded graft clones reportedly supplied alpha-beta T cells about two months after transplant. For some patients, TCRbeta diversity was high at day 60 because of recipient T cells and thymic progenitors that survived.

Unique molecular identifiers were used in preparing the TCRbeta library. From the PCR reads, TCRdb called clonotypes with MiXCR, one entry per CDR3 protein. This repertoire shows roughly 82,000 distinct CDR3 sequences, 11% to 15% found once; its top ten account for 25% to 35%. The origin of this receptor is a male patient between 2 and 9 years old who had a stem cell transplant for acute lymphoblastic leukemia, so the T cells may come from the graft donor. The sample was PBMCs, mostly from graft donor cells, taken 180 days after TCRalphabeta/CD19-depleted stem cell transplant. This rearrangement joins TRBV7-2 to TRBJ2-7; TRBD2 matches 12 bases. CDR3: CASSLGLAGDLPVKQYF. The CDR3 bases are TGTGCCAGCAGCTTAGGACTAGCGGGGGACCTCCCCGTTAAGCAGTACTTC.